The 17 T cell receptor beta chains listed next were all sequenced from one sample in a study of blood T cells in healthy people across ages. A second PCR, run for about 6 to 11 cycles, used a sample-barcoded 5' primer plus a J-beta primer mix. TCRdb re-analysed the 5' RACE reads in MiXCR, keeping a single row per CDR3 protein. The data contain around 800,000 distinct CDR3 sequences, 62% of them seen just once; the ten biggest clones take up around a quarter. Input material: blood. The source is a man between 25 and 39 years old in good health.

The J gene is TRBJ1-2, the V gene TRBV7-2; TRBD1 is a possible D gene (5 bases). This CDR3 region has 14 residues. The V end was cut by 5 bases, the J end by 6 bases, with 16 bases between. From germline, CDR1 is SGHTA and CDR2 FQGNSA. The CDR3 region is CASSTPSPGNGYTF. CDR3 DNA sequence: TGTGCCAGCAGCACACCCTCCCCAGGGAATGGCTACACCTTC.

The chain carries TRBV20-1 and TRBJ2-7; no clear D gene. Germline loops: CDR1 DFQATT, CDR2 SNEGSKA (reference sequence). The CDR3 runs to 13 residues. V gave up 6 bases and J gave up 0 bases, with 12 bases separating them. CDR3 sequence: CSAHPQSSYEQYF. In DNA, the CDR3 is TGCAGTGCCCATCCCCAAAGCTCCTACGAGCAGTACTTC.

The chain recombines TRBV28 with TRBJ1-1; D gene uncertain. CDR3 length: 14 amino acids. Trimming removed 4 bases at V and 1 base at J, with 10 bases between. Germline-derived CDR1 and CDR2 are MDHEN and SYDVKM. CDR3 amino acids: CASSSIGRNTEAFF. The CDR3, as DNA: TGTGCCAGCAGTTCTATTGGTAGGAACACTGAAGCTTTCTTT. The variable domain in full, with the rest retrieved from reference TRBV28 and TRBJ1-1, is DVKVTQSSRYLVKRTGEKVFLECVQDMDHENMFWYRQDPGLGLRLIYFSYDVKMKEKGDIPEGYSVSREKKERFSLILESASTNQTSMYLCASSSIGRNTEAFFGQGTRLTVV.

The chain is built from TRBV27 and TRBJ2-4; D is uncertain. The end of the DNA fits TRBJ2-7 better, so the J call may be wrong. Germline CDR1 is MNHEY and CDR2 is SMNVEV (reference sequence). This CDR3 region has 11 residues. The chain's CDR3 is CASMDSYEQYF. CDR3 coding DNA: TGTGCCAGCATGGACTCCTACGAGCAGTACTTC.

This clonotype was picked up a small number of times. A much more abundant neighbour one base away suggests this may be a read error. The chain employs TRBV27 and TRBJ2-5; TRBD2 matches 9 bases. Trimming removed 5 bases from V and 9 bases from J; junction bases left unmatched: 10. Germline CDR1 MNHEY, CDR2 SMNVEV (reference sequence). The length of the CDR3 is 14 residues. The CDR3 reads CASSVSGGRLAQYF. CDR3 in DNA: TGTGCCAGCAGTGTTAGCGGGGGCCGGTTGGCCCAGTACTTC.

The rearrangement links TRBV6-5 to TRBJ2-4; 7 positions match TRBD1. The DNA end is a closer match to TRBJ2-7, so the J assignment may be wrong. The CDR3 consists of 13 residues. The germline V gene has CDR1 MNHEY and CDR2 SVGAGI. CDR3 DNA: TGTGCCAGCAGTATCCAGGACAGGTCCGAGCAGTACTTC. Translating gives CASSIQDRSEQYF.

This clonotype was counted between two and nine times. The chain is built from TRBV2 and TRBJ2-4; 7 bases are shared with TRBD2. Trimming cost V 6 bases and J 3 bases; bases outside gene matches: 2. CDR3 size: 13 residues. Germline V gives CDR1 SNHLY, CDR2 FYNNEI. This CDR3 is CASSRDYKNIQYF. As DNA, the CDR3 is TGTGCCAGCAGCCGGGACTACAAAAACATTCAGTACTTC.

This clonotype appeared a few times. The genes are TRBV10-3 and TRBJ1-2; D is uncertain. The CDR3 totals 17 residues. Germline V gene data show CDR1 as ENHRY and CDR2 as SYGVKD. Trimming took off 0 bases at V and 1 base at J, with 15 bases between the two ends. For the CDR3, the DNA is TGTGCCATCAGTGAGTCGCAATACGTAGGCAGTAACTATGGCTACACCTTC. The encoded protein is CAISESQYVGSNYGYTF.

In the case of this clonotype: One junction end does not reproduce the germline sequence, and a read error may be involved. J is TRBJ2-4 and V is TRBV4-2; D is possibly TRBD2 (5 bases). Germline-derived CDR1 and CDR2 are LGHNA and YNFKEQ. The CDR3 loop spans 14 amino acids. The CDR3 spells CASSQEGRKNIRYF. The CDR3 DNA is TGTGCCAGCAGCCAAGAAGGGAGAAAAAACATTCGGTACTTC.

The CDR3 region is CSVSGTAETQYF. Here the CDR3 DNA reads TGCAGCGTTTCCGGGACAGCAGAGACCCAGTACTTC. The chain couples TRBV29-1 to TRBJ2-5; 7 bases are shared with TRBD1. The trim removed 5 bases at V and 4 bases at J, leaving 4 bases unmatched. CDR1 is SQVTM and CDR2 is ANQGSEA in the germline V gene. CDR3 length: 12 residues.

The sample holds a few counts of this clonotype. This CDR3 is CAISESITGEGQPQHF. DNA for the CDR3: TGTGCCATCAGTGAGTCGATTACAGGGGAAGGCCAGCCCCAGCATTTT. The V and J genes are TRBV10-3 and TRBJ1-5, with 7 bases fitting TRBD1. V lost 0 bases, J lost 7 bases, and 9 bases stayed unmatched. Germline CDR1 is ENHRY and CDR2 is SYGVKD. This CDR3 is built from 16 residues.

CDR3 bases: TGCAGTGCTAGAGATCCCAGAGCGGAAAAGACCCAGTACTTC. It translates to CSARDPRAEKTQYF. The chain has TRBV20-1 and TRBJ2-5, with a possible D match to TRBD2 (5 bases). The germline V gene encodes CDR1 DFQATT and CDR2 SNEGSKA (reference sequence). This CDR3 has 14 amino acids. V was cut by 0 bases and J by 6 bases, with 14 bases left in between.

The CDR3 sequence: CAGRGDRGHEQYF. As DNA, the CDR3 is TGTGCCGGAAGAGGGGACAGGGGACACGAGCAGTACTTC. The J gene is TRBJ2-7, the V gene TRBV2; 10 bases align to TRBD1. With V trimmed by 11 bases and J by 5 bases, 9 bases remained unmatched. Germline loops: CDR1 SNHLY, CDR2 FYNNEI. The CDR3 runs 13 residues.

This clonotype has more than one count but fewer than ten. The chain joins TRBV20-1 to TRBJ1-2; D not certain. The CDR3 contains 13 residues. Trimming cost V 0 bases and J 5 bases, with 10 bases left between them. The germline CDR1 and CDR2 sequences are DFQATT and SNEGSKA (reference sequence). This chain's CDR3 is CSARDLGQYGYTF. CDR3 nucleotides: TGCAGTGCTAGAGATCTCGGGCAGTATGGCTACACCTTC.

The chain combines TRBV6-5 with TRBJ1-5; the D is unclear. The CDR3 runs to 14 residues. Germline V CDR1 and CDR2: MNHEY, SVGAGI. Trimming left V 6 bases short and J 3 bases short, with 12 bases between. The CDR3, as DNA: TGTGCCAGCAGCATGGCGGTCTCCAATCAGCCCCAGCATTTT. Translation: CASSMAVSNQPQHF.

The gene calls are TRBV6-5 and TRBJ2-5; the D gene is possibly TRBD2 (6 bases). The DNA end favors TRBJ2-7, so the J call may be wrong. CDR3 length: 15 residues. Germline lookup yields CDR1 MNHEY and CDR2 SVGAGI. CDR3 nucleotide sequence: TGTGCCAGCAGTTACTCGGGGGGTTTGGGCTACGAGCAGTACTTC. It codes for CASSYSGGLGYEQYF.

V usage is TRBV4-3 and J usage is TRBJ2-2, with D perhaps TRBD2 (6 bases). V lost 0 bases, J lost 6 bases, and 17 bases lay in between. The CDR3 consists of 17 residues. Germline values: CDR1 LGHNA, CDR2 YSLEER. The CDR3 sequence is CASSQERGLADAGELFF. As DNA, the CDR3 is TGCGCCAGCAGCCAAGAACGAGGCTTAGCGGACGCCGGGGAGCTGTTTTTT.